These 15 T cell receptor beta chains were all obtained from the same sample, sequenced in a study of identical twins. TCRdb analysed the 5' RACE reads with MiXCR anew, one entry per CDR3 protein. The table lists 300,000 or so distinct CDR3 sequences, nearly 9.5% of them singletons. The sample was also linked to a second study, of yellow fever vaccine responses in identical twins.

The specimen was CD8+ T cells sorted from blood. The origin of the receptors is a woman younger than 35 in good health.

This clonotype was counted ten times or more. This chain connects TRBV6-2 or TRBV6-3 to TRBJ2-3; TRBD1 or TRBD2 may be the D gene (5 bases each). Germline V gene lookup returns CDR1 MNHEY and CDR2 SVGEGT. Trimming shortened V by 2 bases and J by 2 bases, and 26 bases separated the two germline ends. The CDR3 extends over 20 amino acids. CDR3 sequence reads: CASSYPQPQGQGVNTDTQYF. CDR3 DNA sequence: TGTGCCAGCAGTTACCCACAGCCTCAGGGCCAGGGAGTCAACACAGATACGCAGTATTTT.

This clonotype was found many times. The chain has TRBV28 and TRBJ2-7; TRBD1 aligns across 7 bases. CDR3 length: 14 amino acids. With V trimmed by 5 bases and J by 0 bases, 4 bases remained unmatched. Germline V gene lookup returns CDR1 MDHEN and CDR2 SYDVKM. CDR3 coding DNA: TGTGCCAGCAGTACCCGGGACAGCTCCTACGAGCAGTACTTC. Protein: CASSTRDSSYEQYF.

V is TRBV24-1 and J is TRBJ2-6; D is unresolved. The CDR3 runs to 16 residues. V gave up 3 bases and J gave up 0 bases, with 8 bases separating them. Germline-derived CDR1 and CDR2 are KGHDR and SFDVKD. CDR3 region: CATSDEQASGANVLTF. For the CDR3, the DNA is TGTGCCACCAGTGATGAGCAGGCCTCTGGGGCCAACGTCCTGACTTTC.

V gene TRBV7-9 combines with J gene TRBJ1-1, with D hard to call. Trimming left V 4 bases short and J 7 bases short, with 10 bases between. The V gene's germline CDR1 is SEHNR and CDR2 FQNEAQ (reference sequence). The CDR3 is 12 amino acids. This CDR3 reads CASSSDRNEAFF. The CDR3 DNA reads TGTGCCAGCAGCTCCGATCGGAATGAAGCTTTCTTT.

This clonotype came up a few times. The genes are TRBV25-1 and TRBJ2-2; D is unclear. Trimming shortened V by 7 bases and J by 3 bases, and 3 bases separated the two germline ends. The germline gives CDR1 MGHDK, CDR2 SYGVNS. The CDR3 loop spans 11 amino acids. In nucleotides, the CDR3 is TGTGCCAGCACCTACACCGGGGAGCTGTTTTTT. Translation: CASTYTGELFF.

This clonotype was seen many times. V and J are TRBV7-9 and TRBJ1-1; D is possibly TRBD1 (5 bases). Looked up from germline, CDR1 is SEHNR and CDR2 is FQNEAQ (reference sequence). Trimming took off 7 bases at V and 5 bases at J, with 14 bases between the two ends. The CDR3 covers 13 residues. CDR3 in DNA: TGTGCCAGCACCGAATCAGGGTATACTGAAGCTTTCTTT. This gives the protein CASTESGYTEAFF.

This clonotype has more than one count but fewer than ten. CDR3 DNA: TGTGCCAGCAGCTGGCGGATCTACGAGCAGTACTTC. This sequence encodes CASSWRIYEQYF. The V gene is TRBV28, the J gene TRBJ2-7; D is undetermined. Trimming removed 6 bases at V and 3 bases at J, with 9 bases between. CDR3 length: 12 amino acids. Germline values: CDR1 MDHEN, CDR2 SYDVKM.

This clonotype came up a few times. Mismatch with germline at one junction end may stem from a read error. The CDR3 here is CASSYSHNEQFF. The CDR3 coding sequence is TGTGCCAGCAGTTACTCCCACAATGAGCAGTTCTTC. The chain employs TRBV6-2 or TRBV6-3 and TRBJ2-1; D is ambiguous. The CDR3 runs to 12 residues. Germline V gene data show CDR1 as MNHEY and CDR2 as SVGEGT.

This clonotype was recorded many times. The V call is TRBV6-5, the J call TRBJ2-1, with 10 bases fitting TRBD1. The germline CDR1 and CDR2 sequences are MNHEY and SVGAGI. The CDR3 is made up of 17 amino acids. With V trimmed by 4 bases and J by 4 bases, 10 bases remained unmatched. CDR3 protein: CASSSYPGQGFYNEQFF. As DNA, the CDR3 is TGTGCCAGCAGTTCCTATCCGGGACAGGGGTTTTACAATGAGCAGTTCTTC.

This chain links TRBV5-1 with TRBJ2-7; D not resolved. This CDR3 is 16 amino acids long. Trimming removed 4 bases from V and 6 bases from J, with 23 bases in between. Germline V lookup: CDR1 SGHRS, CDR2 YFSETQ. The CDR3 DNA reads TGCGCCAGCAGCCCGAGCGACTCCACAAGCTTGGGCGAGCAGTACTTC. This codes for CASSPSDSTSLGEQYF.

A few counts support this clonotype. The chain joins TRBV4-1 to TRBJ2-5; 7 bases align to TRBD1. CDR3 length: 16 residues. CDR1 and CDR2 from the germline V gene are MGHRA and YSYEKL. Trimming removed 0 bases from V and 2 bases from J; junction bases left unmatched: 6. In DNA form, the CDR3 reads TGCGCCAGCAGCCAAGATCTTTCGACAGGGCAAGAGACCCAGTACTTC. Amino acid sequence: CASSQDLSTGQETQYF.

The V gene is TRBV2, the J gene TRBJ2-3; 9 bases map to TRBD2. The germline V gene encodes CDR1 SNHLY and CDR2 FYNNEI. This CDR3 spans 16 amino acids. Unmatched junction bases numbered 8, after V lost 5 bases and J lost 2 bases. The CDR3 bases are TGTGCCAGCAGTCTAGGGACTAGCTCCATCACAGATACGCAGTATTTT. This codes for CASSLGTSSITDTQYF.

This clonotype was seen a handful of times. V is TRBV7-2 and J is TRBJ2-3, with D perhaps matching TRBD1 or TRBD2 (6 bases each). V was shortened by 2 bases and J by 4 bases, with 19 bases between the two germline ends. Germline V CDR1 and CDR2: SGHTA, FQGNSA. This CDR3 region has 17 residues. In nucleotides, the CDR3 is TGTGCCAGCAGCTTAACCGATGGGGGGCAGTGGGCAGATACGCAGTATTTT. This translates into CASSLTDGGQWADTQYF.

CDR3 coding DNA: TGTGCCAGCAGCTTAGGGGACAGGGGCATTTCACCCCTCCACTTT. Its translation is CASSLGDRGISPLHF. The chain combines TRBV11-2 with TRBJ1-6, with 10 nucleotides matching TRBD1. V gave up 1 base and J gave up 9 bases; unmatched junction bases: 3. The germline V gene has CDR1 SGHAT and CDR2 FQNNGV. This CDR3 has 15 amino acids. Looking up the rest from reference TRBV11-2 and TRBJ1-6 gives the full variable domain: EAGVAQSPRYKIIEKRQSVAFWCNPISGHATLYWYQQILGQGPKLLIQFQNNGVVDDSQLPKDRFSAERLKGVDSTLKIQPAKLEDSAVYLCASSLGDRGISPLHFGNGTRLTVT.

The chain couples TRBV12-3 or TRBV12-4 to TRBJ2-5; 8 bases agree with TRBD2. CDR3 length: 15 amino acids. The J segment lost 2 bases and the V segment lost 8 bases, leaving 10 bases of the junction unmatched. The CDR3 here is CASRPTSGPQETQYF. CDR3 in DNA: TGTGCCAGCCGGCCTACTAGCGGCCCACAAGAGACCCAGTACTTC.